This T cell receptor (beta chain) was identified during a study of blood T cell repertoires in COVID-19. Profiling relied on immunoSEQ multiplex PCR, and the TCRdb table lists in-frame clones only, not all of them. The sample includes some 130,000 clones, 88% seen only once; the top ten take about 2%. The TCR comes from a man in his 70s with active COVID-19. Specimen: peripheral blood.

CDR3 loop: CASSYRGGTGFYEQYF. The CDR3 nucleotides are TGTGCCAGCAGTTACAGGGGAGGGACAGGGTTCTACGAGCAGTACTTC. The chain uses TRBV6-2 or TRBV6-3 and TRBJ2-7; TRBD1 matches at 9 bases. The germline gives CDR1 MNHEY, CDR2 SVGEGT. The CDR3 covers 16 residues. The trim removed 2 bases at V and 3 bases at J, leaving 8 bases unmatched.